This note documents a single T cell receptor (beta chain) sequence. The antigen remains unidentified. Oncomine TCR Beta short-read sequencing was applied to DNA from cultured CD4+ T cells. DNA came from CD4+ T cells after culture. TCRdb itself ran the PCR reads through MiXCR, one entry per CDR3 protein. The sample has approximately 17,000 distinct CDR3 sequences, 58% seen once. Sample treatment: roughly 11-day PBMC culture with coronavirus spike peptide pools or control peptides (ViraFEST assay). This entry comes from a study of vaccination and CD4 T cells after COVID-19. About the research overall: Overlapping SARS-CoV-2, HCoV-NL63, HCoV-OC43 and HCoV-229E spike peptides stimulated the cells.

Study conclusions and caveats: Rising from about 20 to 38, the median of SARS-CoV-2-reactive clonotypes did not change significantly.

The CDR3 length is 15 residues. In germline, CDR1 is LNHNV, CDR2 YYDKDF (reference sequence). V gave up 4 bases and J gave up 5 bases; unmatched junction bases: 4. The rearrangement joins TRBV15 to TRBJ2-1, with 11 bases fitting TRBD2. The specimen comprised CD4+ T cells from blood, cultured in vitro, sampled before SARS-CoV-2 vaccination. This receptor was taken from a human donor who had recovered from COVID-19. The CDR3 sequence is CATSIRLAGNNEQFF. The CDR3 DNA is TGTGCCACCAGCATAAGACTAGCGGGAAACAATGAGCAGTTCTTC.